The 9 T cell receptor beta chains in this list originate from one sample, sequenced in a study of cytomegalovirus exposure and HLA in healthy donors (dated by TCRdb to the late 2010s). Libraries came from the immunoSEQ multiplex PCR assay. For the multiplex PCR, a mixture combining 60 forward primers for TCR Vbeta segments and 13 reverse primers for TCR Jbeta segments was used. Here the immuneACCESS table is served through TCRdb, limited to in-frame sequences with V and J called. Missing clones are a known gap in these copies; in checked studies unresolved V genes cover under half, and the rest lacks a known reason. In this sample the table shows 150,000 to 200,000 clones, roughly 80% of which occur a single time. The ten largest account for around 2% of the sample. Sequenced: PBMCs. These receptors were collected from a human donor in good health.

The chain has TRBV11-2 and TRBJ2-7, with 9 positions matching TRBD2. From germline, CDR1 is SGHAT and CDR2 FQNNGV. With 5 bases clipped from V and 3 bases from J, the junction kept 14 bases outside the gene matches. This CDR3 contains 17 residues. In DNA, the CDR3 is TGTGCCAGCAGCCCAGGGGTAGCGGGGGTGCTTATCTACGAGCAGTACTTC. This sequence encodes CASSPGVAGVLIYEQYF.

This chain links TRBV7-9 with TRBJ1-1; 9 bases line up with TRBD1. Unmatched junction bases numbered 0, after V lost 1 base and J lost 0 bases. This CDR3 region has 15 residues. Germline V CDR1 and CDR2: SEHNR, FQNEAQ (reference sequence). In nucleotides, the CDR3 is TGTGCCAGCAGCTTAGGGACAGGGGTGAACACTGAAGCTTTCTTT. The encoded protein is CASSLGTGVNTEAFF.

The chain carries TRBV7-9 and TRBJ1-1; D not certain. Between the trimmed V and J ends, which lost 2 bases and 4 bases, there was a span of 14 bases. The CDR3 sequence is 15 residues long. Looked up from germline, CDR1 is SEHNR and CDR2 is FQNEAQ (reference sequence). Here the CDR3 DNA reads TGTGCCAGCAGCTTACTGAGATTCGGGATCACTGAAGCTTTCTTT. Its protein is CASSLLRFGITEAFF.

This clone was seen only a few times. The chain uses TRBV4-1 and TRBJ2-3; a possible D gene is TRBD1 (6 bases). The V end was cut by 1 base, the J end by 1 base, with 12 bases between. Per germline, CDR1 MGHRA and CDR2 YSYEKL. The CDR3 loop spans 16 amino acids. CDR3 coding DNA: TGCGCCAGCAGCCAAGGGCCCAGGGGTGGCACAGATACGCAGTATTTT. The encoded protein is CASSQGPRGGTDTQYF.

The CDR3 spells CASNGQGAPNQPQHF. The CDR3 region has the DNA TGTGCCAGCAACGGACAGGGGGCCCCCAATCAGCCCCAGCATTTT. This sequence joins TRBV9 and TRBJ1-5; 11 nucleotides agree with TRBD1. Germline-derived CDR1 and CDR2 are SGDLS and YYNGEE. Trimming removed 6 bases from V and 3 bases from J; junction bases left unmatched: 5. CDR3 length: 15 amino acids. Together with reference TRBV9 and TRBJ1-5, the CDR3 gives the full variable domain: DSGVTQTPKHLITATGQRVTLRCSPRSGDLSVYWYQQSLDQGLQFLIQYYNGEERAKGNILERFSAQQFPDLHSELNLSSLELGDSALYFCASNGQGAPNQPQHFGDGTRLSIL.

CDR3 sequence reads: CASSPPRRQETQYF. The CDR3 nucleotides read TGTGCCAGCAGCCCTCCGCGGCGCCAAGAGACCCAGTACTTC. The rearrangement joins TRBV5-8 to TRBJ2-5; D remains ambiguous. The CDR3 runs to 14 residues. Between the trimmed V and J ends, which lost 4 bases and 1 base, there was a span of 11 bases. The V gene's germline CDR1 is SGHTS and CDR2 YDEGEE.

The chain has TRBV5-6 and TRBJ2-7; TRBD2 agrees at 11 bases. Per germline, CDR1 SGHDT and CDR2 YYEEEE. This CDR3 has 17 amino acids. V shed 4 bases and J 2 bases; nucleotides not matched to a gene: 11. The CDR3 is CASSPGLAVPYTYEQYF. For the CDR3, the DNA is TGTGCCAGCAGCCCGGGACTAGCGGTTCCTTACACCTACGAGCAGTACTTC.

This chain links TRBV15 with TRBJ2-1, with a tentative D call TRBD1 (5 bases). CDR1 and CDR2 from the germline V gene are LNHNV and YYDKDF (reference sequence). The ends were cut back, 0 bases at V and 15 bases at J, with 15 bases in the middle. There are 13 residues in the CDR3. The chain's CDR3 is CATSRDLRQGRFF. The CDR3 nucleotides read TGTGCCACCAGCAGAGATCTTCGGCAGGGAAGGTTCTTC.

This clone was seen just once. The chain has TRBV5-1 and TRBJ2-7; 9 nucleotides align to TRBD1. Germline V gene sequence: CDR1 SGHRS, CDR2 YFSETQ. This CDR3 is 15 amino acids long. The J segment lost 4 bases and the V segment lost 4 bases, leaving 9 bases of the junction unmatched. CDR3 sequence: CASSPGGTGIYEQYF. CDR3 DNA: TGCGCCAGCAGCCCGGGTGGGACAGGGATTTACGAGCAGTACTTC.